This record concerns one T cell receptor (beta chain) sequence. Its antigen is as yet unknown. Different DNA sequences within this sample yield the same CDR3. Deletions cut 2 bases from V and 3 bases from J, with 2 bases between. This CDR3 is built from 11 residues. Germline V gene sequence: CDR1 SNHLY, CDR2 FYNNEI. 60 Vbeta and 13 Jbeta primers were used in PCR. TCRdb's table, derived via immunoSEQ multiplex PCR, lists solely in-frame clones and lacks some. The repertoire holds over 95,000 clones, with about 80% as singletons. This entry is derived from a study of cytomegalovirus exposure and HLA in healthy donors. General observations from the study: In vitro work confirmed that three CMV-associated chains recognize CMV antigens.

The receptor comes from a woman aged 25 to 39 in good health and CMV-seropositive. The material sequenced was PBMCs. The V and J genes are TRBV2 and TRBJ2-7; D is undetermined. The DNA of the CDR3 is TGTGCCAGCAGTGAACGCTACGAGCAGTACTTC. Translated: CASSERYEQYF.